This entry concerns a single T cell receptor beta chain. What it recognizes is unknown. These data originate in a study of Ad26.COV2.S vaccination and SARS-CoV-2 variants. At the level of the study: Among those in the COV1001 Ad26.COV2.S trial arm was the donor. Intramuscularly, Ad26.COV2.S was given either once or twice, 56 days apart.

Treatment meaning: some 20 received Ad26.COV2.S at low or high dose, single or two shots; several received placebo; per-sample allocation not given. Following the first vaccine or placebo injection, samples were taken on day 63. An Ad26 vector carrying the Wuhan-strain SARS-CoV-2 spike served as the vaccine. Generated by immunoSEQ multiplex PCR, the TCRdb table keeps only in-frame clones and is missing some. This sample has about 260,000 clones; roughly nine tenths occur once, and the top ten carry roughly 3%. Overall study findings and caveats: Total T cell responses, in the TCR breadth and depth analyses, may have been underestimated.

The CDR3 consists of 11 residues. The germline V gene has CDR1 DFQATT and CDR2 SNEGSKA (reference sequence). V lost 3 bases, J lost 5 bases, and 5 bases lay in between. The TCR was taken from a person aged 18-65 years who received the Ad26.COV2.S COVID-19 vaccine or a placebo. The sample here was peripheral blood, taken in a trial of Ad26.COV2.S vaccine versus placebo. The chain recombines TRBV20-1 with TRBJ1-3, with unresolved D. CDR3 in DNA: TGCAGTGCTAGTAAAAGAAACACCATATATTTT. This sequence encodes CSASKRNTIYF.